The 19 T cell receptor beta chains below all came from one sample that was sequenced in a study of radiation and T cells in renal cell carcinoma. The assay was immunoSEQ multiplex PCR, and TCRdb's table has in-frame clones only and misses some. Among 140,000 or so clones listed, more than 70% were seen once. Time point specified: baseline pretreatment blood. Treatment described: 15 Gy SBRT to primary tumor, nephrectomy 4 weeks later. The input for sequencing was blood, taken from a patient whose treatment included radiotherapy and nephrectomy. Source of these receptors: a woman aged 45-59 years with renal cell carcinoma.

As DNA, the CDR3 is TGTGCCAGCTCACCTGCTCGGTTTTCTGAAGCTTTCTTT. This codes for CASSPARFSEAFF. The gene calls are TRBV18 and TRBJ1-1; D unclear. The germline CDR1 and CDR2 sequences are KGHSH and LQKENI. CDR3 length: 13 amino acids. V lost 3 bases, J lost 6 bases, and 11 bases lay in between.

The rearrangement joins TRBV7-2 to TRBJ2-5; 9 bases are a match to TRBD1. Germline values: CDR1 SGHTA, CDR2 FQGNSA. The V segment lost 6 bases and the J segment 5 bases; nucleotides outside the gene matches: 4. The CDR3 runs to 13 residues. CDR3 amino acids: CASSRQGGETQYF. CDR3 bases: TGTGCCAGCAGTAGACAGGGGGGGGAGACCCAGTACTTC.

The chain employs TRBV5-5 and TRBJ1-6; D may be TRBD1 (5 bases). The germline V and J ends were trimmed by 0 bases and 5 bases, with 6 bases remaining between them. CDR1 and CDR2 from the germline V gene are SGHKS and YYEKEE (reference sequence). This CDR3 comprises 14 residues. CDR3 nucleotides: TGTGCCAGCAGCTTGGTAGGGGATAATTCACCCCTCCACTTT. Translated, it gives CASSLVGDNSPLHF.

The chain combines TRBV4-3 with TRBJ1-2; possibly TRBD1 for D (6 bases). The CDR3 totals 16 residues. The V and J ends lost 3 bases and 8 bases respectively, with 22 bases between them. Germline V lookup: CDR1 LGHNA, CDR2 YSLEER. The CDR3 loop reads CASSQSTGETSRGYTF. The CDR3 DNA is TGCGCCAGCAGCCAGTCGACAGGTGAAACCTCCCGAGGCTACACCTTC.

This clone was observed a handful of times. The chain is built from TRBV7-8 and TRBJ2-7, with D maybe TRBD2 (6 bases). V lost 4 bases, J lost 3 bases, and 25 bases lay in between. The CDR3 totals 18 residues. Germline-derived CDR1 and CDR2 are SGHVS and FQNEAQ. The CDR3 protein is CASSSAPGGESILYEQYF. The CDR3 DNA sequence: TGTGCCAGCAGCTCTGCGCCCGGAGGGGAGAGTATACTCTACGAGCAGTACTTC.

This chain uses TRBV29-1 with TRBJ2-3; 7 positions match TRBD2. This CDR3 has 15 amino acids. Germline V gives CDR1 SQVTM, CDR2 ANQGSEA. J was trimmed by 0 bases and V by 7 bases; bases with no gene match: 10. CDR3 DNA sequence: TGCAGCGCTACACGGGGAGGGTATAGCACAGATACGCAGTATTTT. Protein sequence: CSATRGGYSTDTQYF.

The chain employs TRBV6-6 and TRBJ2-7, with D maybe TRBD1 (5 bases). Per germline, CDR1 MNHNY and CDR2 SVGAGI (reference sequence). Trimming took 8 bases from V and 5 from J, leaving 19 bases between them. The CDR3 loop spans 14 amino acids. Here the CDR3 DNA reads TGTGCCAGCGGCCATCCTGACCAGGGTCACGAGCAGTACTTC. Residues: CASGHPDQGHEQYF.

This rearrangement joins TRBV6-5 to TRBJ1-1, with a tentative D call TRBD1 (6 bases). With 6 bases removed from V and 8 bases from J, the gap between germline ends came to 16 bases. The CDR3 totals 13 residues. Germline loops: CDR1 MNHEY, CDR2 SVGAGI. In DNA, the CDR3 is TGTGCCAGCAGGGCAGGGGCCTACCTAGAAGCTTTCTTT. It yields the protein CASRAGAYLEAFF.

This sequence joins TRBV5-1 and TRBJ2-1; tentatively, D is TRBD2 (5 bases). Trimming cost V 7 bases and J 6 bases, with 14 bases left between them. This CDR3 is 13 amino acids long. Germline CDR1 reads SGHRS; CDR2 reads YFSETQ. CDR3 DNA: TGCGCCAGCGCCCGACGGGGTGGCAATGAGCAGTTCTTC. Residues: CASARRGGNEQFF.

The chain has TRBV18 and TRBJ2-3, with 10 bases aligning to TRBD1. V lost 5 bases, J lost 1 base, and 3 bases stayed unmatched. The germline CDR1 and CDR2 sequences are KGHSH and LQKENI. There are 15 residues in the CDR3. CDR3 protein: CASSVGQGGTDTQYF. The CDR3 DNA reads TGTGCCAGCTCAGTCGGACAGGGGGGCACAGATACGCAGTATTTT.

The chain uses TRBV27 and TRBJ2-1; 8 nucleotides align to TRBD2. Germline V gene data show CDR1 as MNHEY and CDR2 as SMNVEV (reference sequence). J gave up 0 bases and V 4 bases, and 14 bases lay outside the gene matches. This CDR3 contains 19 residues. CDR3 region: CASSSRLAGGPYSYNEQFF. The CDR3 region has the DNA TGTGCCAGCAGTTCCCGCCTGGCGGGGGGCCCTTACTCCTACAATGAGCAGTTCTTC.

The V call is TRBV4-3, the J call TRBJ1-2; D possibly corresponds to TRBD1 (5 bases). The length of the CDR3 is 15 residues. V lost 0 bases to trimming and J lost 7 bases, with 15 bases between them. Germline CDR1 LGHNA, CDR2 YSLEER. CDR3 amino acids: CASSQDLKGYPGYTF. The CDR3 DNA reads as TGCGCCAGCAGCCAAGATTTGAAGGGGTACCCTGGCTACACCTTC.

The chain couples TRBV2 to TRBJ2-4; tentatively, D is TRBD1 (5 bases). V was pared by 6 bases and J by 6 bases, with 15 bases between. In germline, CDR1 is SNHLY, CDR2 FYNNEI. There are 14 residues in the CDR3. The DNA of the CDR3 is TGTGCCAGCAGGACAGCGTCGGTGCCAAACATTCAGTACTTC. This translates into CASRTASVPNIQYF.

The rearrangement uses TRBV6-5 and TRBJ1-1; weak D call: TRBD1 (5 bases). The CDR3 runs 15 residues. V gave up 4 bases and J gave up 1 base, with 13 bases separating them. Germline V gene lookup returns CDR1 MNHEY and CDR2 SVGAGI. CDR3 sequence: CASSSQGVSNTEAFF. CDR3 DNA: TGTGCCAGCAGTTCCCAGGGAGTTTCGAACACTGAAGCTTTCTTT.

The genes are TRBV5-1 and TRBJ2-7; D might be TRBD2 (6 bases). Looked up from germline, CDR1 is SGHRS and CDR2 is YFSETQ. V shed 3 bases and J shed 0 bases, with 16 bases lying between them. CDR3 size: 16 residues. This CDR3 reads CASSWVGGSSSYEQYF. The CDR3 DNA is TGCGCCAGCAGCTGGGTTGGGGGGAGCTCCTCCTACGAGCAGTACTTC.

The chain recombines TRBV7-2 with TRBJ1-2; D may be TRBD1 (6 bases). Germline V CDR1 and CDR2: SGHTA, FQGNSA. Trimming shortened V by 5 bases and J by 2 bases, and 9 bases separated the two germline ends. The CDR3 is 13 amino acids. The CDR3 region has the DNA TGTGCCAGCAGCCCGGACAGAAACTATGGCTACACCTTC. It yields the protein CASSPDRNYGYTF.

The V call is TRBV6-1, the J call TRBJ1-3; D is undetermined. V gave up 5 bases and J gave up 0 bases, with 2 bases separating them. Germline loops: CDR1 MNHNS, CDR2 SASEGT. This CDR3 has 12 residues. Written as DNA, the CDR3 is TGTGCCAGCAGTTACTCTGGAAACACCATATATTTT. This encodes CASSYSGNTIYF.

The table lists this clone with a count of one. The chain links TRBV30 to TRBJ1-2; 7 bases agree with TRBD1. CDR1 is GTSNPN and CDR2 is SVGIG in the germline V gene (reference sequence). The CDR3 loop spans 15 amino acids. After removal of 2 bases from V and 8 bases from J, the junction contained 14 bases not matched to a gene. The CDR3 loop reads CAWSLLTGSSRGYTF. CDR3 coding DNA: TGTGCCTGGAGTCTCTTGACAGGGAGCAGCAGAGGCTACACCTTC.

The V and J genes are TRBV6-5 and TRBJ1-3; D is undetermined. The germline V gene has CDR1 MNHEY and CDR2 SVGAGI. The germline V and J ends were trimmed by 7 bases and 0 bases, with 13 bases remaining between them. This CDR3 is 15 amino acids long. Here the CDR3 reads CASKSDTNSGNTIYF. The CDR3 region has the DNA TGTGCCAGCAAGTCAGACACGAACTCTGGAAACACCATATATTTT.